This T cell receptor beta chain was retrieved from a study of blood T cell repertoires in COVID-19. In its sample, this clone was seen once. The method was immunoSEQ multiplex PCR; TCRdb's version includes in-frame clones alone and lacks a portion of them. The sample has 150,000 to 200,000 clones; about 85% are singletons. This CDR3 contains 14 residues. Germline V gene data show CDR1 as MNHEY and CDR2 as SVGAGI. The V gene end was trimmed by 6 bases and the J gene end by 7 bases; junction bases not matched to a gene: 4. The sample consisted of peripheral blood. The clonotype was recovered from a man aged 60-69 years who had recovered from COVID-19. This chain uses TRBV6-5 with TRBJ1-6, with 9 bases aligning to TRBD1. This chain's CDR3 is CASRGTGQNSPLHF. The DNA for the CDR3 is TGTGCCAGCAGGGGGACAGGGCAAAATTCACCCCTCCACTTT.